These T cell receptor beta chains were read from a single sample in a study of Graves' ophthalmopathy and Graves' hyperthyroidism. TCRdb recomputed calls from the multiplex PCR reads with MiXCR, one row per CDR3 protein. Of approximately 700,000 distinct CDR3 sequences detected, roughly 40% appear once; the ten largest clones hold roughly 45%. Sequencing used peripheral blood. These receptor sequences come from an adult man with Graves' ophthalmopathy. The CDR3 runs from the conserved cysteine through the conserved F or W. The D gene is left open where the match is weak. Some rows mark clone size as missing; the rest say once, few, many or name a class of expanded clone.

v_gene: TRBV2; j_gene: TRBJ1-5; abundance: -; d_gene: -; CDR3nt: TGTGCCAGCAGTGATTGGGGGGCTAAGCAGCCCCAGCATTTT; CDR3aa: CASSDWGAKQPQHF
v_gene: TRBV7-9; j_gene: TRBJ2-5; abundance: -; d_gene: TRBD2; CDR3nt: TGTGCCAGCACCCGGGGGGAGTCCAGGGCCCAAGAGACCCAGTACTTC; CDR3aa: CASTRGESRAQETQYF
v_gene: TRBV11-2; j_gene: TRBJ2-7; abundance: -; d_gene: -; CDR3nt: TGTGCCAGCAGCTGGGGCCGGTTCTCCTACGAGCAGTACTTC; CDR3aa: CASSWGRFSYEQYF
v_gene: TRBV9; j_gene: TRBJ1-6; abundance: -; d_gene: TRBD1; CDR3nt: TGTGCCAGCAGTTACTATCCCGGGACAGAGAGGTCACCCCTCCACTTT; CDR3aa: CASSYYPGTERSPLHF
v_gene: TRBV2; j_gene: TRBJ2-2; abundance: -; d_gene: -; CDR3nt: TGTGCCAGCACCTCAAAGGAGGGCCTCACCAAAACTGGTGGGCTGTTTTTT; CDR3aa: CASTSKEGLTKTGGLFF
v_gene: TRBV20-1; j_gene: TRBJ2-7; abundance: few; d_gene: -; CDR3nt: TGCAGTGCTAGTCATGAGGCGTCCTACGAGCAGTACTTC; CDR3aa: CSASHEASYEQYF
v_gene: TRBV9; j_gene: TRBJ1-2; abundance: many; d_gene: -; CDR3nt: TGTGCCAGCAGCGTAGCTGCCCTCGACCCGGACACCTTC; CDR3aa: CASSVAALDPDTF
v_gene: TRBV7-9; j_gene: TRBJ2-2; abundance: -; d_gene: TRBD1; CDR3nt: TGTGCCAGCAGCTGGGGGACAGGCGGGGAGCTGTTTTTT; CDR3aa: CASSWGTGGELFF
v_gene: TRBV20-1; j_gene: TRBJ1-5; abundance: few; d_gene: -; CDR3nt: TGCAGTGCTACAGGGTTCTTCAATCAGCCCCAGCATTTT; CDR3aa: CSATGFFNQPQHF
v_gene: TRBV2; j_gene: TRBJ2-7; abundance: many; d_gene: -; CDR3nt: TGTGCCAGCAGTCGCAGGAGCCACTACGAGCAGTACTTC; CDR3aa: CASSRRSHYEQYF
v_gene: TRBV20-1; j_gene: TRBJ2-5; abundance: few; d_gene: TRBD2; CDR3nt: TGCAGTGCTAGAGATGGAGGGACTAGACGAGAGACCCAGTACTTC; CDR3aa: CSARDGGTRRETQYF
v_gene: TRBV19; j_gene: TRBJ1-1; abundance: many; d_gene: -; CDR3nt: TGTGCCAGTAGCTTGACTGGAGGAGTAATGTTGGCTTTCTTT; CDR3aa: CASSLTGGVMLAFF
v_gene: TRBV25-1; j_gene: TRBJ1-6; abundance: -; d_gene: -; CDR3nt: TGTGCCAGCAGTTTAATGGGGGTCTATAATTCACCCCTCCACTTT; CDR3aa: CASSLMGVYNSPLHF
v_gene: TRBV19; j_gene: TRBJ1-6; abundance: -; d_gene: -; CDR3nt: TGTGCCAGTAGTACAAGAGGGACCCTAGGTTCACCCCTCCACTTT; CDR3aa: CASSTRGTLGSPLHF
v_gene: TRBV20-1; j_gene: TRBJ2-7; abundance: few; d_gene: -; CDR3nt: TGCAGTGCTAGAGATCTTCGGTCCAACTCCTACGAGCAGTACTTC; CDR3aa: CSARDLRSNSYEQYF
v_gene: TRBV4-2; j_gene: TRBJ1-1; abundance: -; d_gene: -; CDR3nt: TGTGCCAGCAGCCCCAACGGTGGGGGGCTTGGCACTGAAGCTTTCTTT; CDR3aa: CASSPNGGGLGTEAFF
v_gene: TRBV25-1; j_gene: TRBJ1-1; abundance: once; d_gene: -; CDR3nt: TGTGCCAGCAGCCAACTACGGGGGGAGGGTGAAGCTTTCTTT; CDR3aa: CASSQLRGEGEAFF
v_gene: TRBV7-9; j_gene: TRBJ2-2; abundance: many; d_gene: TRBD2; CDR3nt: TGTGCCAGCAGCACCCATCTGGGAGCTAGCGGTTTGACCGGGGAGCTGTTTTTT; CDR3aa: CASSTHLGASGLTGELFF
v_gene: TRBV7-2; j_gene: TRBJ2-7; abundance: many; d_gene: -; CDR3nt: TGTGCCAGCAGCTTAACAGCGATTAGCTCCTACGAGCAGTACTTC; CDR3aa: CASSLTAISSYEQYF
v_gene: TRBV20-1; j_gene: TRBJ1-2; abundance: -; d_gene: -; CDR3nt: TGCAGTGCTAAATCAACAGGGAACTATGGCTACACCTTC; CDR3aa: CSAKSTGNYGYTF
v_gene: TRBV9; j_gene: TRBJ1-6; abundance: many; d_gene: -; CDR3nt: TGTGCCAGCAGCGTGCAGGGTGGGGATTCACCCCTCCACTTT; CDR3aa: CASSVQGGDSPLHF
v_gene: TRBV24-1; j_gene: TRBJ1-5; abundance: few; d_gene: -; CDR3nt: TGTGCCTGGAGTGTCAGGGTTGATCAGCCCCAGCATTTT; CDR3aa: CAWSVRVDQPQHF
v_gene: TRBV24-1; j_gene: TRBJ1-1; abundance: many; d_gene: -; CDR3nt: TGTGCCACCAGTGATTTGTCTTTAAGAGCTTTCTTT; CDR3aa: CATSDLSLRAFF
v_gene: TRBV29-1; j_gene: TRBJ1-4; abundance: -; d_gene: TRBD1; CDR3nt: TGCAGCGTTTGGGCCAGGGGGTCCGGTGAAAAACTGTTTTTT; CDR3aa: CSVWARGSGEKLFF
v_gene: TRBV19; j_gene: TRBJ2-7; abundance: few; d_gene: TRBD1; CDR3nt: TGTGCCAGTAGTGAGAGGGGGCGAGGGAACCAATACGAGCAGTACTTC; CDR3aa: CASSERGRGNQYEQYF
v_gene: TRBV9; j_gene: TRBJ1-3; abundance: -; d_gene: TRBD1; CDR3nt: TGTGCCAGCACTCATACAGGGGGCCCTGGAAACACCATATATTTT; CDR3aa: CASTHTGGPGNTIYF
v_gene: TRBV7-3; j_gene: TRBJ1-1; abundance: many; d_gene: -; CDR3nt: TGTGCCAGCAGCACGCTTGGGGGGAACACTGAAGCTTTCTTT; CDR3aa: CASSTLGGNTEAFF
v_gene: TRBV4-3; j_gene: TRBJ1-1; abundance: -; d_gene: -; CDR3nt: TGCGCCAGCAGCCAAGAGGCCACCTACACTGAAGCTTTCTTT; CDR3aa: CASSQEATYTEAFF
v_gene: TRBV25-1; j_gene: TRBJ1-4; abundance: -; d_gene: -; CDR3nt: TGTGCCAGCAGTGATAGTGCCGGGGAGCGGGATGAAAAACTGTTTTTT; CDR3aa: CASSDSAGERDEKLFF
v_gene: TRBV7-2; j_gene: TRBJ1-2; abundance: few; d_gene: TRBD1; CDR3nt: TGCGCCAGCAGCCAAGGGACAGGGCTCAACTATGGCTACACCTTC; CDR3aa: CASSQGTGLNYGYTF
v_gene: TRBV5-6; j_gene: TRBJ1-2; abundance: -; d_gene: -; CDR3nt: TGTGCCAGCACCGCTCGGTCCCTCGGGAATTACGGCTACACCTTC; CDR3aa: CASTARSLGNYGYTF